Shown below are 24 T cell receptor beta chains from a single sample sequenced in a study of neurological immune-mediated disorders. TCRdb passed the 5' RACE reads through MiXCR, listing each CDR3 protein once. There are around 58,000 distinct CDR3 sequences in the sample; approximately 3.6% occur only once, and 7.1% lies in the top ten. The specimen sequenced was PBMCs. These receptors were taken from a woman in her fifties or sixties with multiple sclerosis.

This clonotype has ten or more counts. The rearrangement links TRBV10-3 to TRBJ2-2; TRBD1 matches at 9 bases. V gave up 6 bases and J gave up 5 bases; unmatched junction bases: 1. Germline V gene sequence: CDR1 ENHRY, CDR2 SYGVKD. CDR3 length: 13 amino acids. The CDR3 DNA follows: TGTGCCATCAGGGGGACAGGGACCGGGGAGCTGTTTTTT. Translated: CAIRGTGTGELFF.

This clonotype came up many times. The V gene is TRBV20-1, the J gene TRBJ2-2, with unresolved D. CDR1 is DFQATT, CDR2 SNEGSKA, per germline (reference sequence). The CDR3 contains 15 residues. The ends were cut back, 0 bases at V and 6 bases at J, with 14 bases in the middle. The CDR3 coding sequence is TGCAGTGCTAGAGACCGACATCTTGCCTCCGGGGAGCTGTTTTTT. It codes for CSARDRHLASGELFF.

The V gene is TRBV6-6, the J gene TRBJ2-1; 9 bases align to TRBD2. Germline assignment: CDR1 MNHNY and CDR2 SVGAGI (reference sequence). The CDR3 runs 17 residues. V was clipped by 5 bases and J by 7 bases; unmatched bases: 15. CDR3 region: CASSRRTSVGSRNEQFF. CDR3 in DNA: TGTGCCAGCAGTCGACGGACTAGCGTGGGGTCTAGGAATGAGCAGTTCTTC.

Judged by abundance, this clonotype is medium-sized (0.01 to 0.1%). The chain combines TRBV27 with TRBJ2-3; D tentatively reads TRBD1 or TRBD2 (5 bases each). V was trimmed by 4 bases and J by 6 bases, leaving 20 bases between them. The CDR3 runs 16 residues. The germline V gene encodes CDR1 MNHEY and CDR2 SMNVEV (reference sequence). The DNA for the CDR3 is TGTGCCAGCAGTTCCGGGGACGGGTCCGGGCGGGATACGCAGTATTTT. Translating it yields CASSSGDGSGRDTQYF.

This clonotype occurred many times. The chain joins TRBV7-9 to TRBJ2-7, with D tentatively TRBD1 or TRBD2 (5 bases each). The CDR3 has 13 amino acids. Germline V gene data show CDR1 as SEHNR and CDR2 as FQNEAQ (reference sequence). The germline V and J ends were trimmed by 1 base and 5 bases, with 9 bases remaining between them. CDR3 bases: TGTGCCAGCAGCTTAGTAGTGGGGGACGAGCAGTACTTC. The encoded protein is CASSLVVGDEQYF.

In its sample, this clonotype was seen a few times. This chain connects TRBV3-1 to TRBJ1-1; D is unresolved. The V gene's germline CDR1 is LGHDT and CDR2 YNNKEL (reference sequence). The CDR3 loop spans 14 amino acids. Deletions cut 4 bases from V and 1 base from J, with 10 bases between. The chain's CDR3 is CASSPLVGNTEAFF. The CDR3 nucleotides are TGTGCCAGCAGCCCTCTGGTGGGGAACACTGAAGCTTTCTTT.

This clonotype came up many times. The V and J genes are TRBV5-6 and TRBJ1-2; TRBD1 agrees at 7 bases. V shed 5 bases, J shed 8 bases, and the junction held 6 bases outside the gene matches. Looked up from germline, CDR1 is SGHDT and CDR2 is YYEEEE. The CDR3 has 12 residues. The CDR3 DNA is TGTGCCAGCAGATCTACAGGGGAGGGCTACACCTTC. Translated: CASRSTGEGYTF.

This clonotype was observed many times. The CDR3 reads CSASREAGEGPDTQYF. The CDR3 nucleotides read TGCAGTGCTAGTCGAGAGGCGGGTGAGGGCCCAGATACGCAGTATTTT. The genes are TRBV20-1 and TRBJ2-3; D is possibly TRBD2 (5 bases). Germline CDR1 DFQATT, CDR2 SNEGSKA (reference sequence). The CDR3 sequence is 16 residues long. V was clipped by 3 bases and J by 4 bases, with 20 bases between them.

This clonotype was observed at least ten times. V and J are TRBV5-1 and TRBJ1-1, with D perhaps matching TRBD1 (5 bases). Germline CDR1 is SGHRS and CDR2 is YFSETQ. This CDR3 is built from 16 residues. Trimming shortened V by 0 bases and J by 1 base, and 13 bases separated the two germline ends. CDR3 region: CASSLGSWTPNTEAFF. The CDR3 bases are TGCGCCAGCAGCTTGGGGTCGTGGACACCGAACACTGAAGCTTTCTTT.

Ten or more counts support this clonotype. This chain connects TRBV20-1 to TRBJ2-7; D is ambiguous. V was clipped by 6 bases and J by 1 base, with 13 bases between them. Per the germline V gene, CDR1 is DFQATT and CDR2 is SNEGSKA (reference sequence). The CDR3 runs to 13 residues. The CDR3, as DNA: TGCAGTGCCCCTCGGCCTGTTTCCTACGAGCAGTACTTC. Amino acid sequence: CSAPRPVSYEQYF.

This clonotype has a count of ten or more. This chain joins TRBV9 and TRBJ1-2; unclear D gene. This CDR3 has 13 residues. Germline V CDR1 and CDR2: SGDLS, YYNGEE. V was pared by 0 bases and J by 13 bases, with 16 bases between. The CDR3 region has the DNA TGTGCCAGCAGCGTAGGGACCGCATCGGAACTCACCTTC. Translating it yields CASSVGTASELTF.

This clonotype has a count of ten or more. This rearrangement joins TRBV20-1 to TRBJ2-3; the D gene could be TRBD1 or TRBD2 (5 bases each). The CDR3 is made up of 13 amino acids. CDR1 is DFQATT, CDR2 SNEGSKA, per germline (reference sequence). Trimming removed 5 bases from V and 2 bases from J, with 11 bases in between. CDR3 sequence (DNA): TGCAGTGCTGGGACCCGGAACACAGATACGCAGTATTTT. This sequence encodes CSAGTRNTDTQYF.

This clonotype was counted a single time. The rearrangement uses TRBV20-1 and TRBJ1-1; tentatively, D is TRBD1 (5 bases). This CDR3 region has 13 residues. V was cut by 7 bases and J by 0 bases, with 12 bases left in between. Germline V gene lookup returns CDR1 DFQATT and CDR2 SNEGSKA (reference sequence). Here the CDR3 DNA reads TGCAGTGACGGGGGAAAGTTGAACACTGAAGCTTTCTTT. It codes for CSDGGKLNTEAFF.

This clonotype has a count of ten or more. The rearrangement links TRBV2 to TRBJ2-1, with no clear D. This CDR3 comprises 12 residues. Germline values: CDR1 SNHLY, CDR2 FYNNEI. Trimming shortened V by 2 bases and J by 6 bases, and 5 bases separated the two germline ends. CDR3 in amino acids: CASSERPNEQFF. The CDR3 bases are TGTGCCAGCAGTGAAAGGCCCAATGAGCAGTTCTTC.

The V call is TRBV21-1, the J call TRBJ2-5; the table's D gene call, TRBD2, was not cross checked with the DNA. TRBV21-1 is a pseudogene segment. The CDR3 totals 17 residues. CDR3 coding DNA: TGTGCCAGCAGCAAACTCCCCGGACTAGCGGGGGGAGAGACCCAGTACTTC. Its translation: CASSKLPGLAGGETQYF.

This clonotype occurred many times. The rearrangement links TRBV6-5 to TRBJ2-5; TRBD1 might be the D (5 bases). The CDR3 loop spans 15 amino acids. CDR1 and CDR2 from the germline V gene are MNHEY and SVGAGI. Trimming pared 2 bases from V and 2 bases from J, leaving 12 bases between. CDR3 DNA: TGTGCCAGCAGTTACACCAGGGCTGGACAAGAGACCCAGTACTTC. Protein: CASSYTRAGQETQYF.

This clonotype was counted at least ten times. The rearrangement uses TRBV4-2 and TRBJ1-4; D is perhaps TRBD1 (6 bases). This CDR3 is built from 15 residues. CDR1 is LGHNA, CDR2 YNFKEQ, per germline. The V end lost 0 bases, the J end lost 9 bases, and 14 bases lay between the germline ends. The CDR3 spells CASSQDKGGWQKLFF. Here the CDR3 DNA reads TGTGCCAGCAGCCAAGATAAGGGGGGCTGGCAAAAACTGTTTTTT.

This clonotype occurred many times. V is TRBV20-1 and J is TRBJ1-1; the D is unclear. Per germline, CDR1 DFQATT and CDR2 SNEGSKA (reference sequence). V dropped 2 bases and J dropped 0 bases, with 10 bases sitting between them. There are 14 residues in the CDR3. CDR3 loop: CSARMGGVNTEAFF. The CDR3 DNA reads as TGCAGTGCTAGAATGGGCGGTGTGAACACTGAAGCTTTCTTT.

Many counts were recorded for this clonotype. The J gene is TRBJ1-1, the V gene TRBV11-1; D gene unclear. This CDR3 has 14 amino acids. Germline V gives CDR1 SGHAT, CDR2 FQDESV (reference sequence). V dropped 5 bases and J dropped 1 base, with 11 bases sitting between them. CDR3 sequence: CASSPNRGNTEAFF. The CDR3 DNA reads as TGTGCCAGCAGCCCCAACCGCGGGAACACTGAAGCTTTCTTT.

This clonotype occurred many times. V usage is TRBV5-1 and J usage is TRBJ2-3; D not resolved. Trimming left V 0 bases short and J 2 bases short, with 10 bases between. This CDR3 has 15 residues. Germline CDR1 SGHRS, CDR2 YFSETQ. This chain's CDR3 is CASSLDSFVTDTQYF. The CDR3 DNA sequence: TGCGCCAGCAGCTTGGACAGCTTCGTCACAGATACGCAGTATTTT.

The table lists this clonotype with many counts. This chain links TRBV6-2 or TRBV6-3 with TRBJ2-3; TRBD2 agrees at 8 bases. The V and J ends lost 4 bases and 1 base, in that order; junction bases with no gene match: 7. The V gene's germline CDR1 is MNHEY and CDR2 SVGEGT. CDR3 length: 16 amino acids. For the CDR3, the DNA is TGTGCCAGCAGTTCCTGGAGAGCGGGGGGCACAGATACGCAGTATTTT. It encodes CASSSWRAGGTDTQYF.

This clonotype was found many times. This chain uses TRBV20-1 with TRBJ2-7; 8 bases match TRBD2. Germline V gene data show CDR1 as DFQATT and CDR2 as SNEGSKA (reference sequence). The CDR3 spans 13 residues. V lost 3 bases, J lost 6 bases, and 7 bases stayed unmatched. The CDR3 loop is CSASHSGMGEQYF. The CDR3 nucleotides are TGCAGTGCTAGTCATAGCGGGATGGGCGAGCAGTACTTC.

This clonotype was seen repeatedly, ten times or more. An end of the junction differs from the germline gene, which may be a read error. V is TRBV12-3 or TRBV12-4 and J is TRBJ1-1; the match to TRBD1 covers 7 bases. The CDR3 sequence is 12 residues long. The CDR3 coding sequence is TGTGCCAGCAGCGTAGATCCGGGACAGAGAAGGTTT. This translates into CASSVDPGQRRF.

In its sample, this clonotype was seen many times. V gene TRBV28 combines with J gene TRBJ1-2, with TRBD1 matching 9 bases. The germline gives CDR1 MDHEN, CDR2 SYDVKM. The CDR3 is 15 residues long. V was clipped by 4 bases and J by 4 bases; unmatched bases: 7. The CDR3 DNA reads TGTGCCAGCAGTTCACCGGGACAGGGAAGCTATGGCTACACCTTC. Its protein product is CASSSPGQGSYGYTF.